These 15 T cell receptor beta chains were all obtained from the same sample, sequenced in a study of blood T cell repertoires in COVID-19. Measured with immunoSEQ multiplex PCR; TCRdb has only the in-frame clones, and not every one. This sample has about 170,000 clones, with about 90% found just once. Sample: PBMCs or T cells enriched from blood (not recorded which). The receptors originated from a human donor with acute COVID-19. The donor label of this sample is uncertain.

The chain couples TRBV5-1 to TRBJ1-1; 12 bases map to TRBD1. Germline values: CDR1 SGHRS, CDR2 YFSETQ. V trimming: 5 bases; J trimming: 3 bases; junction bases outside the gene matches: 14. This CDR3 has 18 residues. CDR3 in DNA: TGCGCCAGCAGTAGAAGTCCGGGACAGGGGGCGGCGGACACTGAAGCTTTCTTT. Translated, it gives CASSRSPGQGAADTEAFF.

The chain joins TRBV12-1 to TRBJ2-3; the table's D call, TRBD1, was not checked against the DNA. TRBV12-1 corresponds to a pseudogene. The length of the CDR3 is 14 residues. The CDR3 sequence is CASSYLTGTDTQYF. The CDR3 DNA follows: TGTGCCAGCAGCTACCTGACAGGGACAGATACGCAGTATTTT.

This chain uses TRBV3-1 (or the pseudogene TRBV3-2) with TRBJ1-4; 7 bases line up with TRBD1. This CDR3 spans 16 amino acids. Looked up from germline, CDR1 is LGHDT and CDR2 is YNNKEL (reference sequence). With V trimmed by 1 base and J by 0 bases, 2 bases remained unmatched. In DNA form, the CDR3 reads TGTGCCAGCAGCCAAGGGGACAGAGCAACTAATGAAAAACTGTTTTTT. Amino acids: CASSQGDRATNEKLFF.

The rearrangement links TRBV19 to TRBJ1-5, with TRBD1 matching 9 bases. Germline CDR1 reads LNHDA; CDR2 reads SQIVND (reference sequence). This CDR3 region has 17 residues. The V segment lost 0 bases and the J segment 5 bases; nucleotides outside the gene matches: 8. The CDR3: CASSIDGTGGEYQPQHF. The CDR3 DNA follows: TGTGCCAGTAGTATAGATGGAACAGGGGGCGAATATCAGCCCCAGCATTTT.

V usage is TRBV7-2 and J usage is TRBJ2-2; no clear D. Germline V gives CDR1 SGHTA, CDR2 FQGNSA. This CDR3 comprises 14 residues. Trimming took off 4 bases at V and 2 bases at J, with 8 bases between the two ends. CDR3 nucleotides: TGTGCCAGCAGCTCCCCCCTCAACACCGGGGAGCTGTTTTTT. As protein: CASSSPLNTGELFF. The full variable domain, rest sourced from reference TRBV7-2 and TRBJ2-2, is GAGVSQSPSNKVTEKGKDVELRCDPISGHTALYWYRQSLGQGLEFLIYFQGNSAPDKSGLPSDRFSAERTGGSVSTLTIQRTQQEDSAVYLCASSSPLNTGELFFGEGSRLTVL.

The chain links TRBV19 to TRBJ2-7, with 8 bases fitting TRBD1. CDR1 LNHDA and CDR2 SQIVND come from the germline V gene (reference sequence). V lost 3 bases and J lost 2; bases outside the gene matches: 9. CDR3 size: 16 residues. CDR3 nucleotide sequence: TGTGCCAGTAGTATCAATGGACAGGGCAATGCCTACGAGCAGTACTTC. Its protein product is CASSINGQGNAYEQYF.

The genes are TRBV30 and TRBJ1-5, with TRBD1 as a possible D gene (5 bases). Between the trimmed V and J ends, which lost 0 bases and 4 bases, there was a span of 10 bases. CDR3 length: 14 amino acids. Per germline, CDR1 GTSNPN and CDR2 SVGIG (reference sequence). Written as DNA, the CDR3 is TGTGCCTGGAGTGTAAATCAGGGTAATCAGCCCCAGCATTTT. This gives the protein CAWSVNQGNQPQHF.

This clone occurred a few times. The chain combines TRBV7-3 with TRBJ2-2; TRBD2 might be the D (5 bases). Per germline, CDR1 SGHTA and CDR2 FQGTGA. Trimming removed 6 bases from V and 7 bases from J, with 12 bases in between. The CDR3 runs to 13 residues. CDR3 DNA: TGTGCCAGCAGTTCCTTAGAGGGCGGGGAGCTGTTTTTT. Translating gives CASSSLEGGELFF.

The chain employs TRBV7-6 and TRBJ2-1, with 10 bases matching TRBD2. Trimming cost V 5 bases and J 7 bases; bases outside gene matches: 11. Per germline, CDR1 SGHVS and CDR2 FNYEAQ. There are 16 residues in the CDR3. The CDR3 coding sequence is TGTGCCAGCAGCGTTCTAGCGGGGGCAGAGGAAAATGAGCAGTTCTTC. Protein sequence: CASSVLAGAEENEQFF.

The chain is built from TRBV11-2 and TRBJ2-7; D not certain. Germline lookup yields CDR1 SGHAT and CDR2 FQNNGV. Trimming left V 2 bases short and J 9 bases short, with 8 bases between. This CDR3 is built from 11 residues. The CDR3 protein is CASSLLFGQYF. CDR3 coding DNA: TGTGCCAGCAGCTTACTGTTCGGGCAGTACTTC. The complete variable domain, with remaining parts taken from reference TRBV11-2 and TRBJ2-7, reads EAGVAQSPRYKIIEKRQSVAFWCNPISGHATLYWYQQILGQGPKLLIQFQNNGVVDDSQLPKDRFSAERLKGVDSTLKIQPAKLEDSAVYLCASSLLFGQYFGPGTRLTVT.

The rearrangement joins TRBV30 to TRBJ1-3; D gene ambiguous. Trimming took 3 bases from V and 2 from J, leaving 2 bases between them. The CDR3 contains 11 residues. Per germline, CDR1 GTSNPN and CDR2 SVGIG (reference sequence). The CDR3 reads CAWSAGNTIYF. In nucleotides, the CDR3 is TGTGCCTGGAGCGCTGGAAACACCATATATTTT.

The table lists this clone with a count of one. V and J are TRBV6-5 and TRBJ1-1, with D possibly TRBD1 on 5 matching bases. Trimming removed 1 base at V and 1 base at J, with 10 bases between. CDR1 is MNHEY, CDR2 SVGAGI, per germline. CDR3 length equals 15 residues. Here the CDR3 DNA reads TGTGCCAGCAGTTACTTCGGCAGGGAGAACACTGAAGCTTTCTTT. Translating it yields CASSYFGRENTEAFF.

Remarks on this clone: The junction differs from germline at one of its ends, possibly a read error. The J gene is TRBJ2-3, the V gene TRBV12-5; 12 nucleotides line up with TRBD1. The CDR3 loop spans 15 amino acids. Germline values: CDR1 LGHNT, CDR2 FRNRAP. The CDR3 spells CASGLGQGAENTQYF. The DNA of the CDR3 is TGTGCTAGTGGCTTGGGACAGGGGGCGGAGAATACGCAGTATTTT.

This chain links TRBV19 with TRBJ1-1; D unclear. The length of the CDR3 is 14 residues. Germline V CDR1 and CDR2: LNHDA, SQIVND (reference sequence). The V end was cut by 3 bases, the J end by 5 bases, with 13 bases between. In nucleotides, the CDR3 is TGTGCCAGTAGTATGGGGAGGCGAGGGACTGAAGCTTTCTTT. This codes for CASSMGRRGTEAFF.

The chain is built from TRBV9 and TRBJ1-2; 11 positions match TRBD1. CDR1 and CDR2 from the germline V gene are SGDLS and YYNGEE. V lost 4 bases and J lost 3; bases outside the gene matches: 5. CDR3 length: 15 amino acids. CDR3 coding DNA: TGTGCCAGCAGCCCGGGGACAGGGGGGGACTATGGCTACACCTTC. Translated, it gives CASSPGTGGDYGYTF.